Included here is one T cell receptor (beta chain) sequence, with context. As yet, its antigen is unknown. The sample belongs to a study of cytotoxic CD8 clonotypes in ibrutinib-treated CLL. General study points: Few clonotypes were public, and these shrank or held steady under treatment.

Profiling relied on immunoSEQ multiplex PCR, and the TCRdb table lists in-frame clones only, not all of them. This table holds 130,000 or so clones, about 79% found once. Sequencing was performed on PBMCs, taken after 12 months of ibrutinib treatment. This clonotype was sampled from a human donor with chronic lymphocytic leukemia.

CDR3 sequence: CASSSRSGDTEAFF. The CDR3 DNA reads as TGTGCCAGCAGCTCCCGATCCGGGGACACTGAAGCTTTCTTT. V gene TRBV11-3 combines with J gene TRBJ1-1; no definite D call. The CDR3 spans 14 residues. V was trimmed by 4 bases and J by 3 bases, leaving 12 bases between them. The germline V gene encodes CDR1 SGHNT and CDR2 YENEEA. Using reference TRBV11-3 and TRBJ1-1 for the parts outside the CDR3, the full variable domain is EAGVVQSPRYKIIEKKQPVAFWCNPISGHNTLYWYLQNLGQGPELLIRYENEEAVDDSQLPKDRFSAERLKGVDSTLKIQPAELGDSAVYLCASSSRSGDTEAFFGQGTRLTVV.